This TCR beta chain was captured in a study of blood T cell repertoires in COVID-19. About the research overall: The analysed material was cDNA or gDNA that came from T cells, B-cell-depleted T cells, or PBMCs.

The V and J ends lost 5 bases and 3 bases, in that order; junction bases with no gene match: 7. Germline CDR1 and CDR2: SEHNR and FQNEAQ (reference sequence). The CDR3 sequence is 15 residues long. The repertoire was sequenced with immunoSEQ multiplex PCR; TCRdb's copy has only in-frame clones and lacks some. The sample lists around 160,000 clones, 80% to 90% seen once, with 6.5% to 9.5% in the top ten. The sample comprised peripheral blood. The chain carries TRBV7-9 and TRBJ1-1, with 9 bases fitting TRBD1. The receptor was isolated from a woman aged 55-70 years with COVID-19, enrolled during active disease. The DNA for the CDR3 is TGTGCCAGCAGCCCCCGGACAGGGGTTCACACTGAAGCTTTCTTT. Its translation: CASSPRTGVHTEAFF. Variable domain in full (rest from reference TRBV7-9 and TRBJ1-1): DTGVSQNPRHKITKRGQNVTFRCDPISEHNRLYWYRQTLGQGPEFLTYFQNEAQLEKSRLLSDRFSAERPKGSFSTLEIQRTEQGDSAMYLCASSPRTGVHTEAFFGQGTRLTVV.